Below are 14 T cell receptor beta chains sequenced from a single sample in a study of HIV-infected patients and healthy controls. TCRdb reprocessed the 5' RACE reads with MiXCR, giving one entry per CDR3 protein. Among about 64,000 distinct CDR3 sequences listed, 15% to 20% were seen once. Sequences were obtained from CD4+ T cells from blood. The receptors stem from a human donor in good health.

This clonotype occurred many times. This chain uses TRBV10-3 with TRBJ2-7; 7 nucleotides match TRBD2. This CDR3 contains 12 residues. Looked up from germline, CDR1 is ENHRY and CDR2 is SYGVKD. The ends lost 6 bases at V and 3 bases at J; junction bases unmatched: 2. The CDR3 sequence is CAISRTSYEQYF. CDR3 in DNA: TGTGCCATCAGCCGGACTAGCTACGAGCAGTACTTC.

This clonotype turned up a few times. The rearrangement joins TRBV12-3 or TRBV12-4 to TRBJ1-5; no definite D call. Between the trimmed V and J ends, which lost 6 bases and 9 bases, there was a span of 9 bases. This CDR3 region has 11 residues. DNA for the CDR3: TGTGCCAGCAGGGGCGGTGGGCCCCAGCATTTT. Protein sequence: CASRGGGPQHF.

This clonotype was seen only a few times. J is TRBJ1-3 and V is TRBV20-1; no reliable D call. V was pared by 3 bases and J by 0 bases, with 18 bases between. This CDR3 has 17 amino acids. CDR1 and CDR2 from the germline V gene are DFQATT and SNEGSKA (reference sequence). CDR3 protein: CSARGRRPGISGNTIYF. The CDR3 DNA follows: TGCAGTGCTAGGGGTCGAAGACCCGGAATCTCTGGAAACACCATATATTTT.

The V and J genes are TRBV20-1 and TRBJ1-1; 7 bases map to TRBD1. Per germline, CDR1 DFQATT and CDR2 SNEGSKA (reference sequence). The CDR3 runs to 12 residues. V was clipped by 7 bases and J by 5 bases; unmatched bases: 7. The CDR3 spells CSVLGGWTEAFF. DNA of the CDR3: TGCAGTGTACTAGGGGGCTGGACTGAAGCTTTCTTT.

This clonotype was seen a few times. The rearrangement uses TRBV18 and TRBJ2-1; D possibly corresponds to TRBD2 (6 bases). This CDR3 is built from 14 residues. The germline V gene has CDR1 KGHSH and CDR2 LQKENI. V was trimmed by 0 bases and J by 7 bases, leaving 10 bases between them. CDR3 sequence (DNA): TGTGCCAGCTCACCACCCGGGACTCCAAATGAGCAGTTCTTC. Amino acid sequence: CASSPPGTPNEQFF.

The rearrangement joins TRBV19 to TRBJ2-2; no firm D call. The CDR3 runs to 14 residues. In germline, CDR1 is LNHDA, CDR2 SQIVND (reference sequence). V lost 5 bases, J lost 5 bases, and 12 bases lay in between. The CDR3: CASSQGSGTGELFF. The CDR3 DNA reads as TGTGCCAGTAGTCAAGGATCCGGGACCGGGGAGCTGTTTTTT.

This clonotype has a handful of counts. CDR3 DNA sequence: TGTGCCAGCAGCCAAGATACGGGACAGAGCAGAGAAGCTTTCTTT. Protein: CASSQDTGQSREAFF. The chain links TRBV4-2 to TRBJ1-1, with TRBD1 matching 7 bases. Per germline, CDR1 LGHNA and CDR2 YNFKEQ. CDR3 size: 15 residues. V lost 0 bases, J lost 8 bases, and 9 bases stayed unmatched.

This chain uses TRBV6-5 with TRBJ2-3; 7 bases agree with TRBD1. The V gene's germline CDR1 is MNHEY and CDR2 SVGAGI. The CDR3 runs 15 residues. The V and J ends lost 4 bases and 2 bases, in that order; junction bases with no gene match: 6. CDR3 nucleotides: TGTGCCAGCAGTTTGACAGGGCGGGTCACAGATACGCAGTATTTT. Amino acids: CASSLTGRVTDTQYF.

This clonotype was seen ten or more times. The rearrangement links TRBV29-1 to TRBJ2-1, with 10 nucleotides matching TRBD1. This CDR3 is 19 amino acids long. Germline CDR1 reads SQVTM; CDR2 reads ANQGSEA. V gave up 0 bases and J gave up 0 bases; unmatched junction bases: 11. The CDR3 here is CSVEDQGQGLTRSYNEQFF. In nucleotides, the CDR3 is TGCAGCGTTGAAGACCAGGGACAGGGGCTCACCCGCTCCTACAATGAGCAGTTCTTC.

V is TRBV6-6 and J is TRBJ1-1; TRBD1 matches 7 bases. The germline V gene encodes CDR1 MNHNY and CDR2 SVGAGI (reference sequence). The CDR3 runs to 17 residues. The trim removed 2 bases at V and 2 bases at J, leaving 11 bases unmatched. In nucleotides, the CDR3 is TGTGCCAGCAGTTACCTAGGGGGCTCCCCCTCCAACACTGAAGCTTTCTTT. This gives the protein CASSYLGGSPSNTEAFF.

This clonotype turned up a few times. CDR3 sequence reads: CASRRTGQDEAFF. As DNA, the CDR3 is TGTGCCAGCAGGAGGACAGGGCAAGACGAAGCTTTCTTT. The chain recombines TRBV12-3 or TRBV12-4 with TRBJ1-1; 8 positions match TRBD1. This CDR3 comprises 13 residues. The V gene end was trimmed by 6 bases and the J gene end by 8 bases; junction bases not matched to a gene: 8.

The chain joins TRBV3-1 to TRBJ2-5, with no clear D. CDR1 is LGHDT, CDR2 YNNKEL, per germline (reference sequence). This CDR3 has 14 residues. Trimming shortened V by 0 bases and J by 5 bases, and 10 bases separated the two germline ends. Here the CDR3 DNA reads TGTGCCAGCAGCCAAGAGTTAAGACCGGAGACCCAGTACTTC. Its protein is CASSQELRPETQYF.

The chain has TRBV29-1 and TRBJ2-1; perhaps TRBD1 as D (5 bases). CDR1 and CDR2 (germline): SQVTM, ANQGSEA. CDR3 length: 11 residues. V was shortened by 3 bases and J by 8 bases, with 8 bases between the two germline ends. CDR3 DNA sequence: TGCAGCGTTGATTTAGGGGATGAGCAGTTCTTC. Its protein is CSVDLGDEQFF.

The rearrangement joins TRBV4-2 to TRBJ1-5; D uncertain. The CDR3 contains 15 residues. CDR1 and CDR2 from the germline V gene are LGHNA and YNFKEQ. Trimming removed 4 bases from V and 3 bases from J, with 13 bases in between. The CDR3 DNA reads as TGTGCCAGCAGCCGAACGTACGGGGACAATCAGCCCCAGCATTTT. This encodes CASSRTYGDNQPQHF.